This is a list of T cell receptor beta chains from one sample in a study of cytomegalovirus exposure and HLA in healthy donors. TCRdb's copy holds only in-frame clones and misses some; the assay was immunoSEQ multiplex PCR. The sample records around 140,000 clones, about 94% being singletons. The sequencing sample was made of PBMCs. The receptors were gathered from a man aged 18 to 35 in good health and CMV-seropositive. CDR3s include the opening cysteine and the closing phenylalanine or tryptophan. Each record gives: D gene, V gene, J gene, clone size, CDR3 DNA, CDR3 protein. A D gene is named only where the DNA matches it firmly. Size is omitted from some rows. Given values are once, few, many or a class for expanded clones.

.,TRBV5-1,TRBJ2-1,.,TGCGCCAGCAGCCGGGGACTGGGTACGTACAATGAGCAGTTCTTC,CASSRGLGTYNEQFF
TRBD1,TRBV10-3,TRBJ2-7,.,TGTGCCATCAGTGGAAATTACGACAGGGTCGAATCATTTGGCGAGCAGTACTTC,CAISGNYDRVESFGEQYF
.,TRBV15,TRBJ1-2,.,TGTGCCACCAGCAGAGATCGTTTAGGGGCGGTAACCTATGGCTACACCTTC,CATSRDRLGAVTYGYTF
.,TRBV6-1,TRBJ2-3,once,TGTGCCACCGTAGGGGGCACAGATACGCAGTATTTT,CATVGGTDTQYF
.,TRBV13,TRBJ1-4,.,TGTGCCAGCAGCTCCCACGGGGGTGGTGAAAAACTGTTTTTT,CASSSHGGGEKLFF
.,TRBV10-3,TRBJ2-7,.,TGTGCCATCAGTGACGCACCTGGGGCAGGGTTGAAAGCCTACGAGCAGTACTTC,CAISDAPGAGLKAYEQYF
TRBD2,TRBV5-6,TRBJ2-1,.,TGTGCCAGCTACTCTAGCGGGGCACCTTACAATGAGCAGTTCTTC,CASYSSGAPYNEQFF
TRBD1,TRBV9,TRBJ2-2,.,TGTGCCAGCAGCGCCCGACACATCGATCACAGGGGGCGCGGGACCGGGGAGCTGTTTTTT,CASSARHIDHRGRGTGELFF
TRBD2,TRBV11-1,TRBJ2-1,few,TGTGCCAGCAGCTTAGTTAGTAGCGGGAAGCGACAGTTCTTC,CASSLVSSGKRQFF
.,TRBV7-2,TRBJ2-7,few,TGTGCCAGCAGCTTAGGTAGGGGGTACGAGCAGTACTTC,CASSLGRGYEQYF
.,TRBV7-6,TRBJ2-7,.,TGTGCCAGCAGCTTAGAGCCAGCGCCTACTTACGAGCAGTACTTC,CASSLEPAPTYEQYF
TRBD2,TRBV7-3,TRBJ2-2,.,TGTGCCAGCAGCAGATCTAGCGGGAACACCGGGGAGCTGTTTTTT,CASSRSSGNTGELFF
.,TRBV28,TRBJ1-1,.,TGTGCCAGCATCCGGACGGGACTACAGGCCACTGAAGCTTTCTTT,CASIRTGLQATEAFF
.,TRBV6-1,TRBJ1-1,.,TGTGCCAGCACCGAGGGGGGGGCGAACACTGAAGCTTTCTTT,CASTEGGANTEAFF
.,TRBV4-1,TRBJ2-7,.,TGCGCCAGCAGCCAGCAGCCCCGGGACTTTCCCTACGAGCAGTACTTC,CASSQQPRDFPYEQYF
.,TRBV7-9,TRBJ1-6,.,TGTGCCAGCAGCTCCCCTAGTAGGGCAGGGTTCAATTCACCCCTCCACTTT,CASSSPSRAGFNSPLHF
.,TRBV2,TRBJ2-1,few,TGTGCCAGCAGCCCGTGGGGGGGCGAGGGTGGGAACAATGAGCAGTTCTTC,CASSPWGGEGGNNEQFF
TRBD2,TRBV5-4,TRBJ2-3,once,TGTGCCAGCAGCTTGAGGCTAGCGGGGTCCACAGATACGCAGTATTTT,CASSLRLAGSTDTQYF
TRBD2,TRBV2,TRBJ2-7,.,TGTGCCAGCAGGGCAGGGGGCCGGACTAGGGGACTAGCGGGAGGCTCCTACGAGCAGTACTTC,CASRAGGRTRGLAGGSYEQYF
TRBD1,TRBV6-6,TRBJ1-3,.,TGTGCCAGCAGCGTACAGGGGTCTGGAAACACCATATATTTT,CASSVQGSGNTIYF
.,TRBV27,TRBJ1-2,.,TGTGCCAGCAGTCCGCGTCGCGGCTATGGCTACACCTTC,CASSPRRGYGYTF
TRBD2,TRBV4-2,TRBJ2-1,.,TGTGCCAGCAGCCAAACCGGGACTAGCGGGACGAATGAGCAGTTCTTC,CASSQTGTSGTNEQFF
.,TRBV12-1,TRBJ2-1,.,TGTGCCAGCAGCTTTGCGCAAAAGGGGACTAGTCCTGAGCAGTTCTTC,CASSFAQKGTSPEQFF
TRBD2,TRBV2,TRBJ2-3,.,TGTGCCAGCAGTGTCTTAGCGGGAGGGGAATCTAGCACAGATACGCAGTATTTT,CASSVLAGGESSTDTQYF